The 18 T cell receptor beta chains given below trace back to one sample, sequenced in a study of blood T cell repertoires in COVID-19. The table came from immunoSEQ multiplex PCR; TCRdb's copy has only in-frame clones and leaves some out. The table includes approximately 300,000 clones, approximately 89% detected once. Sequenced material: PBMCs or T cells enriched from blood (not recorded which). The receptors come from a woman aged 30 to 39 who had recovered from COVID-19.

Here the CDR3 DNA reads TGTGCCAGCAGTGAAGGTTGGCTGGCCCGGCGGGAGGGGTCCGAGCAGTACTTC. Protein product: CASSEGWLARREGSEQYF. The chain links TRBV6-1 to TRBJ2-7; TRBD2 agrees at 9 bases. V dropped 1 base and J dropped 6; count of bases not matched to a gene: 16. CDR1 and CDR2 (germline): MNHNS, SASEGT. The CDR3 is 18 amino acids.

This sequence joins TRBV11-3 and TRBJ2-1, with no clear D. The CDR3 contains 13 residues. Germline loops: CDR1 SGHNT, CDR2 YENEEA. V was trimmed by 1 base and J by 5 bases, leaving 6 bases between them. CDR3 amino acids: CASSLGEDNEQFF. CDR3 in DNA: TGTGCCAGCAGCTTAGGAGAAGACAATGAGCAGTTCTTC.

This clone showed up just a few times. The chain has TRBV10-3 and TRBJ2-7; 12 positions match TRBD1. The CDR3 totals 16 residues. V lost 2 bases, J lost 6 bases, and 8 bases stayed unmatched. The V gene's germline CDR1 is ENHRY and CDR2 SYGVKD. CDR3 coding DNA: TGTGCCATCAGTGAGAACCTGGGACAGGGGGCAACCGAGCAGTACTTC. It codes for CAISENLGQGATEQYF.

This clone was counted only a few times. Other DNA variants within this sample encode the same CDR3. The rearrangement joins TRBV6-5 to TRBJ2-7, with 7 positions matching TRBD1. The CDR3 runs 13 residues. Germline CDR1 MNHEY, CDR2 SVGAGI. The V gene end was trimmed by 2 bases and the J gene end by 5 bases; junction bases not matched to a gene: 3. CDR3 in DNA: TGTGCCAGCAGTTACGCGAGGGGGCACGAGCAGTACTTC. Protein sequence: CASSYARGHEQYF.

The genes are TRBV7-2 and TRBJ1-2, with 8 bases that match TRBD1. This CDR3 contains 14 residues. Trimming cost V 0 bases and J 5 bases; bases outside gene matches: 2. Per the germline V gene, CDR1 is SGHTA and CDR2 is FQGNSA. The chain's CDR3 is CASSLAQGEYGYTF. In DNA, the CDR3 is TGTGCCAGCAGCTTAGCACAGGGGGAGTATGGCTACACCTTC.

CDR3 nucleotide sequence: TGTGCCAGCAGTCCGTCGGGGCAGCCCCAGCATTTT. Amino acid sequence: CASSPSGQPQHF. The rearrangement joins TRBV28 to TRBJ1-5, with unresolved D. This CDR3 has 12 amino acids. The V gene lost 5 bases and the J gene lost 7 bases, with 9 bases spanning the gap. CDR1 and CDR2 from the germline V gene are MDHEN and SYDVKM.

This clone was detected a few times. In nucleotides, the CDR3 is TGTGCCACCGAGACAGGTTCTCACTATGGCTACACCTTC. Translated, it gives CATETGSHYGYTF. The rearrangement links TRBV5-5 to TRBJ1-2, with D possibly being TRBD1 (6 bases). Germline V gives CDR1 SGHKS, CDR2 YYEKEE (reference sequence). CDR3 length equals 13 residues. V was clipped by 9 bases and J by 3 bases, with 15 bases between them. The full variable domain, with the rest looked up from reference TRBV5-5 and TRBJ1-2, is DAGVTQSPTHLIKTRGQQVTLRCSPISGHKSVSWYQQVLGQGPQFIFQYYEKEERGRGNFPDRFSARQFPNYSSELNVNALLLGDSALYLCATETGSHYGYTFGSGTRLTVV.

The chain combines TRBV6-5 with TRBJ1-1, with D possibly TRBD1 on 5 matching bases. There are 13 residues in the CDR3. The germline gives CDR1 MNHEY, CDR2 SVGAGI. The ends were cut back, 5 bases at V and 4 bases at J, with 11 bases in the middle. The CDR3 spells CASSTQGGTEAFF. CDR3 DNA sequence: TGTGCCAGCAGTACGCAGGGCGGCACTGAAGCTTTCTTT.

The J gene is TRBJ2-7, the V gene TRBV28; TRBD2 is a possible D gene (6 bases). The CDR3 runs to 15 residues. CDR1 and CDR2 (germline): MDHEN, SYDVKM. Trimming left V 4 bases short and J 3 bases short, with 16 bases between. The CDR3 nucleotides are TGTGCCAGCAGTTCCTCGGGACTTAAAATCTACGAGCAGTACTTC. Protein product: CASSSSGLKIYEQYF.

The chain is built from TRBV10-2 and TRBJ2-7, with 11 bases matching TRBD1. Germline V gives CDR1 WSHSY, CDR2 SAAADI. There are 12 residues in the CDR3. V lost 6 bases and J lost 9; bases outside the gene matches: 4. The CDR3 region is CASRSGQGAQYF. DNA for the CDR3: TGCGCCAGCAGATCAGGACAGGGGGCGCAGTACTTC.

This chain links TRBV27 with TRBJ2-7; TRBD1 is a possible D gene (6 bases). CDR1 and CDR2 (germline): MNHEY, SMNVEV (reference sequence). Trimming removed 10 bases at V and 2 bases at J, with 9 bases between. The CDR3 covers 11 residues. Here the CDR3 reads CATGVTYEQYF. CDR3 nucleotides: TGTGCCACAGGGGTAACCTACGAGCAGTACTTC.

V gene TRBV7-9 combines with J gene TRBJ1-2; tentative D call: TRBD1 (5 bases). Trimming stripped 0 bases from V and 3 bases from J, with 11 bases between. The CDR3 length is 15 residues. CDR1 and CDR2 from the germline V gene are SEHNR and FQNEAQ (reference sequence). DNA of the CDR3: TGTGCCAGCAGCTTAGCTCTTGACAGCTACTATGGCTACACCTTC. This encodes CASSLALDSYYGYTF.

The V call is TRBV5-4, the J call TRBJ1-1; maybe TRBD1 (6 bases). CDR1 is SGHNT, CDR2 YYREEE, per germline (reference sequence). This CDR3 comprises 14 residues. V lost 0 bases to trimming and J lost 6 bases, with 12 bases between them. CDR3 sequence: CASSLDARGPEAFF. The CDR3 DNA follows: TGTGCCAGCAGCTTGGACGCCAGGGGTCCTGAAGCTTTCTTT.

The chain is built from TRBV11-2 and TRBJ1-1, with 7 nucleotides matching TRBD1. The germline V gene has CDR1 SGHAT and CDR2 FQNNGV. The CDR3 runs to 15 residues. V dropped 4 bases and J dropped 0; count of bases not matched to a gene: 5. The CDR3 bases are TGTGCCAGCAGCTCACAGGGGCCTATGAACACTGAAGCTTTCTTT. Encoded protein: CASSSQGPMNTEAFF.

This clone appeared a single time. The J gene is TRBJ1-5, the V gene TRBV6-5; D not certain. Germline V lookup: CDR1 MNHEY, CDR2 SVGAGI. The CDR3 consists of 11 residues. V lost 5 bases, J lost 11 bases, and 10 bases lay in between. In DNA, the CDR3 is TGTGCCAGCAGTCTGGAGAGGGCCCAGCATTTT. It translates to CASSLERAQHF.

The CDR3 protein is CASSWGQGEAFF. CDR3 DNA sequence: TGTGCCAGCAGCTGGGGACAGGGTGAAGCTTTCTTT. This chain joins TRBV7-9 and TRBJ1-1; the match to TRBD1 covers 9 bases. The CDR3 is 12 residues long. Trimming at V came to 4 bases and at J to 7 bases, leaving 1 base not matched to a gene. Germline values: CDR1 SEHNR, CDR2 FQNEAQ (reference sequence).

CDR3 residues: CASGEQGDEQYF. CDR3 bases: TGTGCCAGTGGAGAACAGGGGGACGAGCAGTACTTC. The rearrangement uses TRBV19 and TRBJ2-7, with 8 bases identical to TRBD1. V shed 8 bases, J shed 5 bases, and the junction held 5 bases outside the gene matches. This CDR3 spans 12 amino acids. The germline CDR1 and CDR2 sequences are LNHDA and SQIVND (reference sequence).

The CDR3 spells CATGFNQPQHF. In nucleotides, the CDR3 is TGCGCGACCGGGTTCAATCAGCCCCAGCATTTT. The chain joins TRBV4-1 to TRBJ1-5; no clear D. Looked up from germline, CDR1 is MGHRA and CDR2 is YSYEKL. The CDR3 spans 11 residues.